This T cell receptor beta chain came from a study of cytomegalovirus exposure and HLA in healthy donors. Notes on the study in general: V- and J-gene trimming of TCR beta was linked (in a later analysis) to a missense DCLRE1C variant. HLA-A and HLA-B allele assignments for most subjects were reportedly predicted accurately using TCR beta sequences. Under in vitro conditions, a few CMV-associated chains were confirmed as specific for CMV antigens. A later analysis appeared to link common viral pathogens to several of the most significant clusters.

About this clone itself: What it binds is unknown.

The V end lost 5 bases, the J end lost 6 bases, and 10 bases lay between the germline ends. There are 12 residues in the CDR3. Germline V gives CDR1 SGHAT, CDR2 FQNNGV. This PCR relied on a set of 60 Vbeta primers and 13 Jbeta primers. TCRdb's table, derived via immunoSEQ multiplex PCR, lists solely in-frame clones and lacks some. The sample records some 200,000 clones, about 89% being singletons. The sequence was obtained from a woman aged 18-30 years in good health and CMV-seronegative. This chain connects TRBV11-2 to TRBJ1-1; D unclear. The sequenced material came from PBMCs. The DNA for the CDR3 is TGTGCCAGCAGCACGCGGGAGTCTGAAGCTTTCTTT. Encoded protein: CASSTRESEAFF.